Below are 8 T cell receptor beta chains sequenced from a single sample in a study of blood T cell repertoires in COVID-19. Sequenced by immunoSEQ multiplex PCR; TCRdb stores in-frame clones only, minus some. The table shows 200,000 or so clones, with 88% occurring only once. Sequenced sample: PBMCs or T cells enriched from blood (not recorded which). Receptor source: a woman aged 25-40 years who had recovered from COVID-19.

The CDR3: CASSLALSPGANVLTF. For the CDR3, the DNA is TGTGCCAGCAGCTTAGCCCTATCCCCCGGGGCCAACGTCCTGACTTTC. This sequence joins TRBV7-2 and TRBJ2-6; the D is unclear. Germline loops: CDR1 SGHTA, CDR2 FQGNSA. The CDR3 has 16 amino acids. V lost 0 bases to trimming and J lost 4 bases, with 10 bases between them.

The genes are TRBV7-2 and TRBJ2-1, with TRBD1 as a possible D gene (5 bases). The CDR3 sequence is 14 residues long. Per germline, CDR1 SGHTA and CDR2 FQGNSA. The germline V and J ends were trimmed by 1 base and 9 bases, with 13 bases remaining between them. For the CDR3, the DNA is TGTGCCAGCAGCTTAGTAACAGGTTCAGGTGAGCAGTTCTTC. Residues: CASSLVTGSGEQFF.

This clone appeared a single time. This sequence joins TRBV9 and TRBJ2-2, with 10 bases aligning to TRBD1. CDR3 length: 14 residues. V was pared by 7 bases and J by 1 base, with 1 base of the junction left unmatched. In germline, CDR1 is SGDLS, CDR2 YYNGEE. CDR3 protein: CASGTGVNTGELFF. CDR3 sequence (DNA): TGTGCCAGCGGGACAGGGGTGAACACCGGGGAGCTGTTTTTT.

The genes are TRBV3-1 (or the pseudogene TRBV3-2) and TRBJ1-2; no clear D. The V end was cut by 1 base, the J end by 4 bases, with 22 bases between. Per germline, CDR1 LGHDT and CDR2 YNNKEL (reference sequence). The CDR3 has 18 amino acids. DNA for the CDR3: TGTGCCAGCAGCCAAGTCCTGCCCCGGGTCAAGACGGCCTATGGCTACACCTTC. Its translation: CASSQVLPRVKTAYGYTF.

This chain uses TRBV19 with TRBJ2-1; 7 nucleotides align to TRBD2. With 0 bases clipped from V and 13 bases from J, the junction kept 6 bases outside the gene matches. The CDR3 length is 13 residues. The germline gives CDR1 LNHDA, CDR2 SQIVND (reference sequence). This CDR3 reads CASSIEGGALQFF. The CDR3 bases are TGTGCCAGTAGTATAGAGGGAGGGGCATTACAGTTCTTC.

The rearrangement joins TRBV7-2 to TRBJ1-6; weak D call: TRBD1 (6 bases). The V gene's germline CDR1 is SGHTA and CDR2 FQGNSA. This CDR3 is 14 amino acids long. The V end was cut by 3 bases, the J end by 5 bases, with 8 bases between. CDR3 nucleotides: TGTGCCAGCAGCTTGGGACATGATAATTCACCCCTCCACTTT. It specifies CASSLGHDNSPLHF.

The genes are TRBV29-1 and TRBJ2-1; 11 nucleotides line up with TRBD2. This CDR3 spans 14 amino acids. The germline gives CDR1 SQVTM, CDR2 ANQGSEA. The trim removed 0 bases at V and 9 bases at J, leaving 4 bases unmatched. CDR3 DNA sequence: TGCAGCGTTGAAGAACTAGCGGGGGAATCTGAGCAGTTCTTC. This gives the protein CSVEELAGESEQFF.

The V and J genes are TRBV19 and TRBJ2-4; D unresolved. Between the trimmed V and J ends, which lost 7 bases and 3 bases, there was a span of 16 bases. Germline values: CDR1 LNHDA, CDR2 SQIVND (reference sequence). The CDR3 consists of 15 residues. The CDR3 reads CASTPSVGYKNIQYF. CDR3 coding DNA: TGTGCCAGTACCCCCTCCGTGGGCTACAAAAACATTCAGTACTTC.